The next 27 T cell receptor beta chains were all read from a single sample in a study of cytomegalovirus exposure and HLA in healthy donors. The PCR ran on 60 Vbeta and 13 Jbeta primers. Sequenced by immunoSEQ multiplex PCR; TCRdb stores in-frame clones only, minus some. The data hold approximately 100,000 clones, with around three quarters observed a single time. Sequencing used PBMCs. The origin of the receptors is a human donor in good health.

This chain links TRBV6-5 with TRBJ2-3; 9 bases are shared with TRBD2. CDR1 and CDR2 (germline): MNHEY, SVGAGI. V lost 6 bases to trimming and J lost 2 bases; unmatched junction nucleotides: 3. The CDR3 is made up of 14 amino acids. The CDR3 loop reads CASRGLALTDTQYF. Written as DNA, the CDR3 is TGTGCCAGCAGGGGACTAGCCCTCACAGATACGCAGTATTTT.

This CDR3 reads CASSRTVLGNEQYF. The CDR3 bases are TGTGCCAGCAGCCGGACAGTTCTTGGGAACGAGCAGTACTTC. The chain recombines TRBV7-2 with TRBJ2-7; possibly TRBD1 for D (6 bases). Trimming shortened V by 5 bases and J by 5 bases, and 16 bases separated the two germline ends. CDR1 and CDR2 from the germline V gene are SGHTA and FQGNSA. This CDR3 region has 14 residues.

This clone has just one count. The V call is TRBV10-2, the J call TRBJ2-7; D might be TRBD2 (5 bases). V was pared by 4 bases and J by 6 bases, with 7 bases between. Germline V CDR1 and CDR2: WSHSY, SAAADI. This CDR3 region has 11 residues. The CDR3 DNA follows: TGCGCCAGCAGTGGTGGAGGCGAGCAGTACTTC. This translates into CASSGGGEQYF.

The chain employs TRBV9 and TRBJ2-2; 12 bases agree with TRBD2. The CDR3 covers 19 residues. Per the germline V gene, CDR1 is SGDLS and CDR2 is YYNGEE. V dropped 3 bases and J dropped 9; count of bases not matched to a gene: 18. CDR3 coding DNA: TGTGCCAGCAGCGGAAGAAGACTAGCGGGGGTAGTATCTTTCAGGGAGCTGTTTTTT. Its translation: CASSGRRLAGVVSFRELFF.

This clone has a single count. The chain carries TRBV28 and TRBJ2-1, with TRBD2 identical over 7 bases. V lost 6 bases, J lost 2 bases, and 7 bases stayed unmatched. This CDR3 contains 15 residues. Germline values: CDR1 MDHEN, CDR2 SYDVKM. CDR3 sequence reads: CASRKRGKAYNEQFF. CDR3 nucleotides: TGTGCCAGCAGGAAGCGGGGCAAAGCCTACAATGAGCAGTTCTTC.

This clone was detected only a few times. The chain is built from TRBV28 and TRBJ1-5; a possible D gene is TRBD1 (5 bases). Germline CDR1 MDHEN, CDR2 SYDVKM. The V end lost 1 base, the J end lost 3 bases, and 13 bases lay between the germline ends. This CDR3 is 16 amino acids long. The CDR3 reads CASSLFGAGDNQPQHF. In nucleotides, the CDR3 is TGTGCCAGCAGTTTATTTGGGGCGGGGGACAATCAGCCCCAGCATTTT.

The count of this clone is one. V gene TRBV19 combines with J gene TRBJ1-2, with a weak D call TRBD1 (5 bases). Trimming cost V 7 bases and J 2 bases, with 17 bases left between them. Germline V gene data show CDR1 as LNHDA and CDR2 as SQIVND (reference sequence). CDR3 length equals 15 residues. CDR3 protein: CASTPWGSYNYGYTF. As DNA, the CDR3 is TGTGCCAGTACCCCCTGGGGCAGCTACAACTATGGCTACACCTTC.

The chain carries TRBV28 and TRBJ2-3, with 8 bases that match TRBD1. Germline-derived CDR1 and CDR2 are MDHEN and SYDVKM. The V and J ends lost 8 bases and 1 base, in that order; junction bases with no gene match: 5. This CDR3 spans 14 amino acids. This CDR3 is CASGTTGGTDTQYF. In DNA, the CDR3 is TGTGCCAGCGGCACGACAGGGGGCACAGATACGCAGTATTTT.

The chain joins TRBV5-6 to TRBJ1-1; 10 bases map to TRBD1. Per germline, CDR1 SGHDT and CDR2 YYEEEE. The CDR3 is made up of 14 amino acids. V trimming: 4 bases; J trimming: 4 bases; junction bases outside the gene matches: 4. The CDR3 region has the DNA TGTGCCAGCAGCAACCGGGACAGGGGCACTGAAGCTTTCTTT. Protein product: CASSNRDRGTEAFF.

V usage is TRBV29-1 and J usage is TRBJ2-5; D is possibly TRBD2 (5 bases). The germline V gene encodes CDR1 SQVTM and CDR2 ANQGSEA. V lost 7 bases, J lost 2 bases, and 11 bases lay in between. The CDR3 consists of 12 residues. CDR3 nucleotides: TGCAGCGGGGATCCGGGGCAAGAGACCCAGTACTTC. Amino acid sequence: CSGDPGQETQYF.

V usage is TRBV5-1 and J usage is TRBJ2-7; tentatively, D is TRBD1 (6 bases). V was trimmed by 1 base and J by 2 bases, leaving 13 bases between them. Germline CDR1 reads SGHRS; CDR2 reads YFSETQ. The CDR3 totals 15 residues. CDR3 loop: CASSLPGQSAYEQYF. CDR3 nucleotide sequence: TGCGCCAGCAGCTTGCCGGGACAAAGCGCCTACGAGCAGTACTTC.

The chain combines TRBV5-1 with TRBJ2-3; TRBD1 matches 10 bases. In germline, CDR1 is SGHRS, CDR2 YFSETQ. V shed 4 bases, J shed 0 bases, and the junction held 5 bases outside the gene matches. This CDR3 has 16 amino acids. DNA of the CDR3: TGCGCCAGCAGCCTGGGACAGGGGACTAGCACAGATACGCAGTATTTT. It is translated as CASSLGQGTSTDTQYF.

V usage is TRBV15 and J usage is TRBJ1-4, with 7 nucleotides matching TRBD1. The germline V gene encodes CDR1 LNHNV and CDR2 YYDKDF (reference sequence). The CDR3 covers 15 residues. Trimming at V came to 3 bases and at J to 8 bases, leaving 9 bases not matched to a gene. The CDR3, as DNA: TGTGCCACCAGCAGGGACGACAGGGTGTCGGAAAAACTGTTTTTT. Residues: CATSRDDRVSEKLFF.

Details on this clone: A read error may produce the germline difference seen at one junction end. CDR3 amino acids: CSSSLRQGQDEQYF. For the CDR3, the DNA is TGTTCCAGCAGCTTACGACAGGGACAGGACGAGCAGTACTTC. V is TRBV7-9 and J is TRBJ2-7; 8 positions match TRBD1. Per germline, CDR1 SEHNR and CDR2 FQNEAQ (reference sequence). The CDR3 sequence is 14 residues long.

This chain links TRBV10-3 with TRBJ1-5; no firm D call. Trimming stripped 2 bases from V and 4 bases from J, with 9 bases between. This CDR3 spans 14 amino acids. The germline V gene has CDR1 ENHRY and CDR2 SYGVKD. In nucleotides, the CDR3 is TGTGCCATCAGTGAGGCAGACATGAATCAGCCCCAGCATTTT. It specifies CAISEADMNQPQHF.

Only a few counts were recorded for this clone. The rearrangement uses TRBV5-4 and TRBJ2-7; TRBD2 agrees at 7 bases. This CDR3 is built from 13 residues. V dropped 4 bases and J dropped 0; count of bases not matched to a gene: 1. Germline CDR1 SGHNT, CDR2 YYREEE (reference sequence). The CDR3 here is CASSRDYSYEQYF. As DNA, the CDR3 is TGTGCCAGCAGCCGGGACTACTCCTACGAGCAGTACTTC.

The chain combines TRBV27 with TRBJ2-5; 15 nucleotides agree with TRBD2. V was pared by 0 bases and J by 6 bases, with 11 bases of the junction left unmatched. Germline CDR1 reads MNHEY; CDR2 reads SMNVEV (reference sequence). This CDR3 comprises 19 residues. The CDR3: CASSLSWMPGTSGRKTQYF. As DNA, the CDR3 is TGTGCCAGCAGTTTATCATGGATGCCCGGGACTAGCGGGAGGAAGACCCAGTACTTC.

This chain's CDR3 is CASRGTGQLNNEQFF. The CDR3 DNA is TGTGCCAGCAGGGGGACAGGACAACTTAACAATGAGCAGTTCTTC. This chain joins TRBV6-1 and TRBJ2-1; 8 nucleotides align to TRBD1. The CDR3 loop spans 15 amino acids. Trimming took 6 bases from V and 5 from J; bases not matched to a gene: 9. The germline gives CDR1 MNHNS, CDR2 SASEGT.

This clone occurred once. This sequence joins TRBV19 and TRBJ2-1; D is unclear. Germline V CDR1 and CDR2: LNHDA, SQIVND (reference sequence). This CDR3 contains 15 residues. V was clipped by 4 bases and J by 0 bases, with 10 bases between them. The CDR3 protein is CASSKAPSSYNEQFF. The CDR3 nucleotides are TGTGCCAGTAGTAAAGCGCCGAGCTCCTACAATGAGCAGTTCTTC.

DNA of the CDR3: TGCGCCAGCAGATTAGACGGGAGAGGACCTTTCTTT. Protein product: CASRLDGRGPFF. The chain recombines TRBV5-1 with TRBJ1-1; D gene ambiguous. Trimming took 5 bases from V and 12 from J, leaving 17 bases between them. Germline V gene sequence: CDR1 SGHRS, CDR2 YFSETQ. The CDR3 has 12 residues.

This sequence joins TRBV19 and TRBJ1-1; the D is unclear. The CDR3 consists of 14 residues. Germline V CDR1 and CDR2: LNHDA, SQIVND (reference sequence). V lost 3 bases and J lost 1, with 9 bases in between. CDR3 protein: CASSIGEWNTEAFF. The DNA for the CDR3 is TGTGCCAGTAGTATCGGGGAGTGGAACACTGAAGCTTTCTTT. The full variable domain, with the rest looked up from reference TRBV19 and TRBJ1-1, is DGGITQSPKYLFRKEGQNVTLSCEQNLNHDAMYWYRQDPGQGLRLIYYSQIVNDFQKGDIAEGYSVSREKKESFPLTVTSAQKNPTAFYLCASSIGEWNTEAFFGQGTRLTVV.

V and J are TRBV29-1 and TRBJ1-1; TRBD1 matches at 7 bases. The CDR3 consists of 14 residues. J gave up 0 bases and V 7 bases, and 8 bases lay outside the gene matches. CDR1 and CDR2 from the germline V gene are SQVTM and ANQGSEA. CDR3 sequence (DNA): TGCAGCGGCGAAAGACAGGGCTTGAACACTGAAGCTTTCTTT. Its protein product is CSGERQGLNTEAFF. Variable domain in full (rest from reference TRBV29-1 and TRBJ1-1): SAVISQKPSRDICQRGTSLTIQCQVDSQVTMMFWYRQQPGQSLTLIATANQGSEATYESGFVIDKFPISRPNLTFSTLTVSNMSPEDSSIYLCSGERQGLNTEAFFGQGTRLTVV.

The chain recombines TRBV28 with TRBJ1-5; D not certain. Trimming took 8 bases from V and 1 from J, leaving 15 bases between them. There are 15 residues in the CDR3. The germline gives CDR1 MDHEN, CDR2 SYDVKM. CDR3 sequence: CASASGEGSNQPQHF. The CDR3 DNA reads as TGTGCCAGCGCGTCCGGGGAGGGAAGCAATCAGCCCCAGCATTTT.

The V and J genes are TRBV15 and TRBJ2-1, with a weak D call TRBD2 (6 bases). Looked up from germline, CDR1 is LNHNV and CDR2 is YYDKDF (reference sequence). The CDR3 loop spans 16 amino acids. V was pared by 1 base and J by 7 bases, with 17 bases between. CDR3 residues: CATSRGNWGAGNEQFF. The DNA of the CDR3 is TGTGCCACCAGCAGAGGGAATTGGGGCGCGGGAAATGAGCAGTTCTTC.

The chain couples TRBV28 to TRBJ1-3; TRBD1 agrees at 8 bases. Germline trimming cut 3 bases from V and 9 bases from J; bases unmatched to any gene: 10. The CDR3 loop spans 15 amino acids. Germline V gene sequence: CDR1 MDHEN, CDR2 SYDVKM. As DNA, the CDR3 is TGTGCCAGCAGTTTGGACAGGGCGCGATGGGGCACCATATATTTT. Amino acids: CASSLDRARWGTIYF.

The rearrangement joins TRBV19 to TRBJ1-6, with D perhaps matching TRBD1 (6 bases). The CDR3 is made up of 14 amino acids. Trimming shortened V by 4 bases and J by 7 bases, and 11 bases separated the two germline ends. Germline CDR1 is LNHDA and CDR2 is SQIVND (reference sequence). The CDR3, as DNA: TGTGCCAGTAGTACTAGGACAGCCAATTCACCCCTCCACTTT. Translation gives CASSTRTANSPLHF.

This chain connects TRBV21-1 to TRBJ2-7; the DNA was not used to check the table's D call, TRBD1. TRBV21-1 is a documented pseudogene. CDR3 length: 16 residues. CDR3 residues: CASSPKKTGSTYEQYF. The CDR3 DNA reads TGTGCCAGCAGCCCAAAAAAGACAGGGTCAACCTACGAGCAGTACTTC.